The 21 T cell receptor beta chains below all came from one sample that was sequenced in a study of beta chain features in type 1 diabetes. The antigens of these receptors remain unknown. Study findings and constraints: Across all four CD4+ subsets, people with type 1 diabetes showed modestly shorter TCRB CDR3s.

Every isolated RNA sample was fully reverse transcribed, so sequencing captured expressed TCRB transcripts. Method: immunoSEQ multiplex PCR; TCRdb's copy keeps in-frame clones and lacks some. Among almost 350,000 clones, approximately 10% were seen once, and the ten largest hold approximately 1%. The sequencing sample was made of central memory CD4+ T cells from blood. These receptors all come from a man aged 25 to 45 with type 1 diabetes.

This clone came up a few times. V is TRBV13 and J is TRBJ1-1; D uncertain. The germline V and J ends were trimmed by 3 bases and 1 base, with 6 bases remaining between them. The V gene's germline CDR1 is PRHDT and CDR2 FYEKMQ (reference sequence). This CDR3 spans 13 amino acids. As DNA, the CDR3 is TGTGCCAGCAGCTTTGGCAAGAACACTGAAGCTTTCTTT. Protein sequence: CASSFGKNTEAFF.

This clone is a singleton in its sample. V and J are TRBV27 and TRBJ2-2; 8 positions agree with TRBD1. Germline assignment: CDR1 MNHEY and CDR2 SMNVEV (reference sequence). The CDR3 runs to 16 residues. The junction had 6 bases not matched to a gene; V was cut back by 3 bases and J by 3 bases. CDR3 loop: CASSLAARGHTGELFF. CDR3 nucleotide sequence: TGTGCCAGCAGTTTGGCGGCCAGGGGGCACACCGGGGAGCTGTTTTTT.

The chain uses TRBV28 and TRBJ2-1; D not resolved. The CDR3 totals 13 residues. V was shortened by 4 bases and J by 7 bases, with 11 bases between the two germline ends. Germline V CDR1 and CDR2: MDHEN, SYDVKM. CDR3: CASSYGQVNEQFF. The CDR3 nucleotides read TGTGCCAGCAGTTACGGCCAGGTGAATGAGCAGTTCTTC.

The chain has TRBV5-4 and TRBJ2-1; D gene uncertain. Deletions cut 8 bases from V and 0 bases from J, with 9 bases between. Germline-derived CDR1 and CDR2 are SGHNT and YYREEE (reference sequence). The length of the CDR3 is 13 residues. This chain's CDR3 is CARSSGSYNEQFF. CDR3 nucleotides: TGTGCCAGATCTTCCGGCTCCTACAATGAGCAGTTCTTC.

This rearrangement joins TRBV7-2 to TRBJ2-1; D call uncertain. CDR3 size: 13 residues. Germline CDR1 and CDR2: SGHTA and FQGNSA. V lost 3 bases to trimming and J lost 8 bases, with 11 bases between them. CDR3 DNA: TGTGCCAGCAGCTTGGTAGGTCTCGATGAGCAGTTCTTC. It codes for CASSLVGLDEQFF.

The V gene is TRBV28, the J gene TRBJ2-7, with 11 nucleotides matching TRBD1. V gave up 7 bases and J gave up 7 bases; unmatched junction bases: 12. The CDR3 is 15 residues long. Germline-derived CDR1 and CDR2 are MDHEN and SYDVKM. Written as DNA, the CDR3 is TGTGCCAGCACCAAAACCGGGACAGGGGGACGGGAGCAGTACTTC. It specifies CASTKTGTGGREQYF.

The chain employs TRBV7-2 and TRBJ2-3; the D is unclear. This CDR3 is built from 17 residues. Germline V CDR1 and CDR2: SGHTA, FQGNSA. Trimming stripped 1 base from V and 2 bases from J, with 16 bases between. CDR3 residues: CASSLGVLPGPTDTQYF. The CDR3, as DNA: TGTGCCAGCAGCTTAGGGGTCCTACCGGGTCCCACAGATACGCAGTATTTT.

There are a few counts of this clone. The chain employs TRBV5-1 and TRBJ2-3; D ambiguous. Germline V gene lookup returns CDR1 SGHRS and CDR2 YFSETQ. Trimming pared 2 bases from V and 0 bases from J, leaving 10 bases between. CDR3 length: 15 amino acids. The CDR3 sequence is CASSLTLPSTDTQYF. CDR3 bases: TGCGCCAGCAGCTTAACACTGCCTAGCACAGATACGCAGTATTTT.

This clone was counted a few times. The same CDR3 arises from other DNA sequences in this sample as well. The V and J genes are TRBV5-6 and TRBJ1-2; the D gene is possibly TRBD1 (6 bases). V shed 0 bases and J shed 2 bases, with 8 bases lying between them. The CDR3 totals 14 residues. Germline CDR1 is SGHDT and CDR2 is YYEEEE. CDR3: CASSLDDRNYGYTF. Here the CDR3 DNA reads TGTGCCAGCAGCTTGGATGACAGGAACTATGGCTACACCTTC.

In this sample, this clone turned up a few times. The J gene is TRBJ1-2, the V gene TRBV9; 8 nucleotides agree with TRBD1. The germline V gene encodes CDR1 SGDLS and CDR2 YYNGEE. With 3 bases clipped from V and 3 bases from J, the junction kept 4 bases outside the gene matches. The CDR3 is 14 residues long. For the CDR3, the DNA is TGTGCCAGCAGCGACGCGACAGGGGACTATGGCTACACCTTC. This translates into CASSDATGDYGYTF.

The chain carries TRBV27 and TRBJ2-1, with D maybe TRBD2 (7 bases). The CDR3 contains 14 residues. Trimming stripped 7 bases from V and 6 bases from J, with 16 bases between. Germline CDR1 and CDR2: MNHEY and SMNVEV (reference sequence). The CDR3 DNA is TGTGCCAGCACCTCCCTGGGGGGGCGCAATGAGCAGTTCTTC. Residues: CASTSLGGRNEQFF.

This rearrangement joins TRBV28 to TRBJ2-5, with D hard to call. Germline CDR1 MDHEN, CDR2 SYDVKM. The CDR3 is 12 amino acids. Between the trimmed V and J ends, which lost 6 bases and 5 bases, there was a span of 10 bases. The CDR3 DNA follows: TGTGCCAGCAGGCTCTCGTACGAGACCCAGTACTTC. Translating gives CASRLSYETQYF.

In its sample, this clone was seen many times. CDR3 in amino acids: CASSTSGQGAAKNIQYF. The CDR3 DNA is TGTGCCAGCAGCACCTCGGGACAGGGGGCGGCCAAAAACATTCAGTACTTC. The chain couples TRBV5-4 to TRBJ2-4; 12 bases line up with TRBD1. This CDR3 spans 17 amino acids. The germline V gene encodes CDR1 SGHNT and CDR2 YYREEE (reference sequence). With V trimmed by 4 bases and J by 1 base, 6 bases remained unmatched.

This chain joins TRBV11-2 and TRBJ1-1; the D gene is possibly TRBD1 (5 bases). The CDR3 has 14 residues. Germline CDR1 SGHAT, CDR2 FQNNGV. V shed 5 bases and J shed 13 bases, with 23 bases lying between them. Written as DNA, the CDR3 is TGTGCCAGCAGCCACCAGGGAGATCGGACACGAGGTTTCTTT. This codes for CASSHQGDRTRGFF.

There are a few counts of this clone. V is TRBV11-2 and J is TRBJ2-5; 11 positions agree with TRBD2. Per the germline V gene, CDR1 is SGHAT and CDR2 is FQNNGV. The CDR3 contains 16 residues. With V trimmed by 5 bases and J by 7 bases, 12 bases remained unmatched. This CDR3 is CASSDNLAGGSTTQYF. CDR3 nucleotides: TGTGCCAGCAGCGACAACCTAGCGGGGGGTTCGACGACCCAGTACTTC. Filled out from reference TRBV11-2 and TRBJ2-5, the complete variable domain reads EAGVAQSPRYKIIEKRQSVAFWCNPISGHATLYWYQQILGQGPKLLIQFQNNGVVDDSQLPKDRFSAERLKGVDSTLKIQPAKLEDSAVYLCASSDNLAGGSTTQYFGPGTRLLVL.

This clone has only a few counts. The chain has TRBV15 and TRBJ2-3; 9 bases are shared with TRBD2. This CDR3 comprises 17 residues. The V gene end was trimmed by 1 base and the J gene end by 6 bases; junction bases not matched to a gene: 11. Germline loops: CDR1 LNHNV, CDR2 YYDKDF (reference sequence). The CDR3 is CATSRGGESGGRDTQYF. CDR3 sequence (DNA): TGTGCCACCAGCAGAGGAGGCGAGAGCGGGGGGAGGGATACGCAGTATTTT.

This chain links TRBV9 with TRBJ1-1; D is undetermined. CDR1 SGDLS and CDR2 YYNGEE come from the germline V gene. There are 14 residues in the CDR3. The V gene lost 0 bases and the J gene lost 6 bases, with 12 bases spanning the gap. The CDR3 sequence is CASSVVIGSAEAFF. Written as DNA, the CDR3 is TGTGCCAGCAGCGTAGTAATAGGGAGCGCTGAAGCTTTCTTT.

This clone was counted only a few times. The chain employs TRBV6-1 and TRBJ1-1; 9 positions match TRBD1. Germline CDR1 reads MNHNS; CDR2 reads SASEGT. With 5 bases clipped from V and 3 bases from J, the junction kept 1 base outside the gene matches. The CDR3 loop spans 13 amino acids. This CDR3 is CASSWDRDTEAFF. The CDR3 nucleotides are TGTGCCAGCAGTTGGGACAGGGACACTGAAGCTTTCTTT.

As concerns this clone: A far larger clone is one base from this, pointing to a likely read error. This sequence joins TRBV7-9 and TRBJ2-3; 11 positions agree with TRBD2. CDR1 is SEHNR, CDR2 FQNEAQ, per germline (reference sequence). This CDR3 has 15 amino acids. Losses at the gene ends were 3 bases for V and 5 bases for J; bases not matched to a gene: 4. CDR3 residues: CASSLGLAEGDTQYF. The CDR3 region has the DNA TGTGCCAGCAGCTTGGGACTAGCGGAGGGAGATACGCAGTATTTT.

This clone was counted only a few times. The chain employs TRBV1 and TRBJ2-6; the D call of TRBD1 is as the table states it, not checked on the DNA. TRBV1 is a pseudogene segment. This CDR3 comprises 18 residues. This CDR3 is CTSSQRRDRGPGANVLTF. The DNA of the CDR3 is TGCACCAGCAGCCAACGCCGGGACAGGGGCCCTGGGGCCAACGTCCTGACTTTC.

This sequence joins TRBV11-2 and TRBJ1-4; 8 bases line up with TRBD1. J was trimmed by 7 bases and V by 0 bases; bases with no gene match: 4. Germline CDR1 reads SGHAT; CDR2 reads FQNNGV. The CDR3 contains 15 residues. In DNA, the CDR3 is TGTGCCAGCAGCTTAGAAGGACAGGGAGCTGAAAAACTGTTTTTT. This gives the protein CASSLEGQGAEKLFF.